This T cell receptor beta chain was captured by sequencing in a study of CD8 T cells in ankylosing spondylitis. Study-level points and caveats: Researchers reportedly found disease-linked clones significantly enriched in matched ankylosing spondylitis synovial fluid. Characteristic of ankylosing spondylitis blood, it appeared, was a TCR beta motif comprising about eight highly homologous variants.

Points on this clonotype: Its antigen remains unidentified.

From the 5' RACE reads, TCRdb called clonotypes with MiXCR, one entry per CDR3 protein. Here the sample spans fewer than 650,000 distinct CDR3 sequences, about an eighth being singletons. This CDR3 region has 17 residues. Germline lookup yields CDR1 SGHTA and CDR2 FQGNSA. The ends lost 2 bases at V and 5 bases at J; junction bases unmatched: 10. Sequencing input: blood, either unsorted or a sorted T cell fraction (not recorded which). The receptor was derived from a male donor with ankylosing spondylitis. The chain carries TRBV7-2 and TRBJ2-2; TRBD2 agrees at 8 bases. CDR3 protein: CASSLTGLAGDTGELFF. CDR3 bases: TGTGCCAGCAGCTTAACCGGGCTAGCGGGTGATACCGGGGAGCTGTTTTTT. The full variable domain, in which reference TRBV7-2 and TRBJ2-2 provide the parts outside the CDR3, is GAGVSQSPSNKVTEKGKDVELRCDPISGHTALYWYRQSLGQGLEFLIYFQGNSAPDKSGLPSDRFSAERTGGSVSTLTIQRTQQEDSAVYLCASSLTGLAGDTGELFFGEGSRLTVL.